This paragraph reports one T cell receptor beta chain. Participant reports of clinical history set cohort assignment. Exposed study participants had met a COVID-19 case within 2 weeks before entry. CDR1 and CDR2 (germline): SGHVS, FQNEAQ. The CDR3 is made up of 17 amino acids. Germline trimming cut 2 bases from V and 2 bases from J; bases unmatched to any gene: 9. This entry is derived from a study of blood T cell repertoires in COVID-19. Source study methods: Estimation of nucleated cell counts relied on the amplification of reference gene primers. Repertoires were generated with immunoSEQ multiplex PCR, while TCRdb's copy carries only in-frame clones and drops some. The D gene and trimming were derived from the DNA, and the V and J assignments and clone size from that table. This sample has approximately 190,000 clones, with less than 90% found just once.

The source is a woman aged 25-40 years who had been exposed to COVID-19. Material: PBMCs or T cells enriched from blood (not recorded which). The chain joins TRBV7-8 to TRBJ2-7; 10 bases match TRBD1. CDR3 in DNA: TGTGCCAGCAGCTTACTTTCCGGGACAGGGGCCCCCTACGAGCAGTACTTC. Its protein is CASSLLSGTGAPYEQYF.